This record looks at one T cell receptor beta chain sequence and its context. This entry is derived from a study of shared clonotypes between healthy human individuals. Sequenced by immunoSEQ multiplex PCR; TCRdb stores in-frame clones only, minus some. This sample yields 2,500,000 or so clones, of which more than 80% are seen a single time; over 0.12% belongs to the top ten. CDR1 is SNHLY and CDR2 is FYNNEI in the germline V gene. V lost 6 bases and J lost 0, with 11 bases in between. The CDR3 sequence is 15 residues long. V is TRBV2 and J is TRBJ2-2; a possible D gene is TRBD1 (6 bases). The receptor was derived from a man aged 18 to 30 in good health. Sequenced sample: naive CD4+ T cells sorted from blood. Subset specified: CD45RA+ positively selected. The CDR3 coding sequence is TGTGCCAGCAGCAGGACAGACGCGAACACCGGGGAGCTGTTTTTT. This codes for CASSRTDANTGELFF.